This TCR beta chain was profiled in a study of cytomegalovirus exposure and HLA in healthy donors. Study background: The same platform used for the 666 first-cohort repertoires was also used for the 120 or so validation repertoires, as a later analysis reported. Study conclusions and caveats: Specificity for CMV antigens was confirmed in vitro for three of the CMV-associated chains. Across donors, most TCRs were seen rarely, yet some public ones were widespread.

This clone was recorded once. Its antigen remains unidentified. Some clones are missing from TCRdb's copy, which holds only in-frame ones; the method was immunoSEQ multiplex PCR. The table shows roughly 79,000 clones, with approximately 93% occurring only once. The validation cohort, a group of 130 or so subjects, included the donors and was separate from the approximately 700-subject first cohort. The CDR3 sequence is 15 residues long. Germline CDR1 reads MNHEY; CDR2 reads SVGAGI. V shed 1 base and J 7 bases; nucleotides not matched to a gene: 9. The TCR originated in a man between 18 and 29 years old in good health and CMV-seronegative. The chain employs TRBV6-5 and TRBJ1-2; TRBD1 matches 7 bases. Source material: PBMCs. In nucleotides, the CDR3 is TGTGCCAGCAGTTACTTAGGGGGCCAGGTCGGTGGCTACACCTTC. Its translation: CASSYLGGQVGGYTF.